Listed below are T cell receptor beta chains from one sample, sequenced in a study of patients and donors after allogeneic stem cell transplantation. TCRdb independently ran MiXCR on the RT-PCR reads; one entry per CDR3 protein. The repertoire holds 150,000 to 200,000 distinct CDR3 sequences, with 24% as singletons. The specimen was blood, either unsorted or a sorted T cell fraction (not recorded which). The origin of the receptors is a human donor who was either an allogeneic HSCT recipient or a stem cell or donor lymphocyte infusion donor (not recorded which). It is not recorded whose cells these are; they may come from a transplant donor. Both conserved end residues are part of each CDR3. A D gene is named only where the DNA matches it firmly. Some rows have no size entry. The others give once, few or many, or a class for an expanded clone.

size,D,V,J,CDR3,DNA
.,.,TRBV12-3/TRBV12-4,TRBJ2-3,CASSGQGSSDTQYF,TGTGCCAGCTCGGGGCAGGGGTCATCAGATACGCAGTATTTT
.,.,TRBV7-2,TRBJ2-5,CASSRWGQGKETQYF,TGTGCCAGCAGCCGGTGGGGTCAGGGGAAAGAGACCCAGTACTTC
.,.,TRBV15,TRBJ1-5,CATSRGRRNQPQHF,TGTGCCACCAGCAGGGGCAGACGAAATCAGCCCCAGCATTTT
.,TRBD2,TRBV6-6,TRBJ2-3,CASRAPPSPAGGDTQYF,TGTGCCAGCAGGGCCCCACCTTCGCCAGCGGGAGGAGATACGCAGTATTTT
.,.,TRBV10-3,TRBJ1-2,CAISERQGANYGYTF,TGTGCCATCAGTGAGCGGCAGGGCGCCAACTATGGCTACACCTTC
.,.,TRBV7-6,TRBJ1-3,CASSFYTGNTIYF,TGTGCCAGCAGCTTTTATACAGGAAACACCATATATTTT
.,.,TRBV5-1,TRBJ1-1,CASSLRTEGEAFF,TGCGCCAGCAGCTTGCGGACTGAGGGGGAAGCTTTCTTT
.,.,TRBV24-1,TRBJ1-2,CATSQQGIFGYTF,TGTGCCACCAGCCAGCAGGGGATCTTTGGCTACACCTTC
.,.,TRBV6-4,TRBJ1-5,CASSDETRRQPQHF,TGTGCCAGCAGTGATGAGACCAGGAGGCAGCCCCAGCATTTT
.,.,TRBV10-3,TRBJ2-2,CATGGKLGRIGELFF,TGTGCCACAGGGGGGAAGCTAGGAAGGATCGGGGAGCTGTTTTTT
many,.,TRBV2,TRBJ1-1,CASSRSTAPEMNTEAFF,TGTGCCAGCAGTCGATCGACAGCCCCGGAGATGAACACTGAAGCTTTCTTT
.,.,TRBV7-2,TRBJ1-4,CASSLGRTTNEKLFF,TGTGCCAGCAGCTTGGGTCGGACGACTAATGAAAAACTGTTTTTT
.,.,TRBV10-3,TRBJ1-2,CAISGVIKNYGYTF,TGTGCCATCAGTGGGGTAATAAAGAACTATGGCTACACCTTC
.,TRBD1,TRBV20-1,TRBJ2-7,CSASGSGGRYEQYF,TGCAGTGCTAGTGGTTCAGGGGGCCGGTACGAGCAGTACTTC
.,.,TRBV7-9,TRBJ2-2,CASSSLWDGELFF,TGTGCCAGCAGCTCCCTTTGGGACGGGGAGCTGTTTTTT
.,.,TRBV5-1,TRBJ2-1,CASRKPFSYNEQFF,TGCGCCAGCCGAAAGCCTTTCTCCTACAATGAGCAGTTCTTC
.,TRBD1,TRBV5-1,TRBJ2-3,CASSSGQGVTDTQYF,TGCGCCAGCAGCTCCGGACAGGGAGTCACAGATACGCAGTATTTT
medium-sized,.,TRBV7-8,TRBJ1-5,CASSLTGARNQPQHF,TGTGCCAGCAGCTTAACTGGGGCCCGCAATCAGCCCCAGCATTTT
.,.,TRBV5-1,TRBJ1-6,CASSLMVNTAYNSPLHF,TGCGCCAGCAGCTTGATGGTAAACACCGCCTATAATTCACCCCTCCACTTT
.,.,TRBV6-2/TRBV6-3,TRBJ2-2,CASSYSGNLNTGELFF,TGTGCCAGCAGTTACTCGGGAAATCTTAACACCGGGGAGCTGTTTTTT